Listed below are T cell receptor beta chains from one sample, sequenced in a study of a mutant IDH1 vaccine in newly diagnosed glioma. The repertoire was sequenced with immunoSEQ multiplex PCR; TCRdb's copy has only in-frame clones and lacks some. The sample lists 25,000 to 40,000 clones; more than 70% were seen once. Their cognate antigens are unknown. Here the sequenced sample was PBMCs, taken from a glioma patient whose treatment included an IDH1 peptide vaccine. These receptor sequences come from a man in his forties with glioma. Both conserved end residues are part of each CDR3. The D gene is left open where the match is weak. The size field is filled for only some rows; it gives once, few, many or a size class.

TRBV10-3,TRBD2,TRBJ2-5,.,TGTGCCATCGCAACTCCGGGACTAGCGGGACAAGAGACCCAGTACTTC,CAIATPGLAGQETQYF
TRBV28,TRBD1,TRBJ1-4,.,TGTGCCAGCAGTTTTCGGACAGGCAATCAAGAAAAACTGTTTTTT,CASSFRTGNQEKLFF
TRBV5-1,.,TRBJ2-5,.,TGCGCCAGCACGGCGGATCAAGAGACCCAGTACTTC,CASTADQETQYF
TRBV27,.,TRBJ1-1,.,TGTGCCAGCAGGACCTCGGGACATAACACTGAAGCTTTCTTT,CASRTSGHNTEAFF
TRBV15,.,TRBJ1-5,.,TGTGCCACCAGCAGGGGTAGCGTGAGTCAGCCCCAGCATTTT,CATSRGSVSQPQHF
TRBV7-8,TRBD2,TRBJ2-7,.,TGTGCCAGCAGCTTAACTGGACTAGCCTACGAGCAGTACTTC,CASSLTGLAYEQYF
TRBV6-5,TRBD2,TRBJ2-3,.,TGTGCCAGCAGCTCGGGGACTAGTTTGGGTAGTTCGCAGTATTTT,CASSSGTSLGSSQYF
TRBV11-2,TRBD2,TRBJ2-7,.,TGTGCCAGCAGCGGGCTAGTTGGCCTTAGCGGGAGGGCGGCCGGGCAGTACTTC,CASSGLVGLSGRAAGQYF
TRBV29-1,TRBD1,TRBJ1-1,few,TGCAGCGTTTCCTGGACAGGGAACATGAACACTGAAGCTTTCTTT,CSVSWTGNMNTEAFF
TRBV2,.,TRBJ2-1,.,TGTGCCACCGCCCCAGGGAGAGCAGGGAAGTACAATGAGCAGTTCTTC,CATAPGRAGKYNEQFF